These 6 T cell receptor beta chains were all obtained from the same sample, sequenced in a study of T cells after yellow fever vaccination. TCRdb recomputed calls from the 5' RACE reads with MiXCR, one row per CDR3 protein. Of roughly 190,000 distinct CDR3 sequences listed, 9.5% to 11% are singletons. This specimen consisted of CD8+ T cells sorted from PBMCs, obtained 15 days after the yellow fever booster vaccination. The receptors originated from a man in his late teens or twenties who received the YFV17D yellow fever vaccine.

This clonotype was counted once. The genes are TRBV6-2 or TRBV6-3 and TRBJ2-7, with D maybe TRBD2 (5 bases). V was trimmed by 6 bases and J by 7 bases, leaving 13 bases between them. The CDR3 consists of 12 residues. Germline V lookup: CDR1 MNHEY, CDR2 SVGEGT. The CDR3 here is CASSPGILEQYV. The CDR3 DNA is TGTGCCAGCAGCCCCGGGATCCTGGAGCAGTACGTC.

This clonotype was counted only a few times. The chain employs TRBV7-9 and TRBJ1-1; a weak D match, TRBD1 (6 bases). Per germline, CDR1 SEHNR and CDR2 FQNEAQ (reference sequence). V was shortened by 5 bases and J by 4 bases, with 20 bases between the two germline ends. This CDR3 has 16 residues. CDR3 DNA: TGTGCCAGCAGCCCAATCGGGGGGCGCATTGGCACTGAAGCTTTCTTT. Translation gives CASSPIGGRIGTEAFF. Full variable domain (outside the CDR3, taken from reference TRBV7-9 and TRBJ1-1): DTGVSQNPRHKITKRGQNVTFRCDPISEHNRLYWYRQTLGQGPEFLTYFQNEAQLEKSRLLSDRFSAERPKGSFSTLEIQRTEQGDSAMYLCASSPIGGRIGTEAFFGQGTRLTVV.

The chain carries TRBV29-1 and TRBJ1-2; D is perhaps TRBD1 (5 bases). Germline V gene lookup returns CDR1 SQVTM and CDR2 ANQGSEA. The CDR3 extends over 14 amino acids. Trimming cost V 7 bases and J 5 bases, with 20 bases left between them. The CDR3 is CSDDRLGQGYGYTF. CDR3 DNA sequence: TGCAGCGACGATCGGTTGGGCCAGGGTTATGGCTACACCTTC.

The chain carries TRBV6-5 and TRBJ1-2; D is uncertain. The CDR3 extends over 15 amino acids. The germline V gene has CDR1 MNHEY and CDR2 SVGAGI. Trimming pared 0 bases from V and 0 bases from J, leaving 8 bases between. CDR3 in amino acids: CASSYSSTTNYGYTF. The CDR3 region has the DNA TGTGCCAGCAGTTACTCCTCTACGACTAACTATGGCTACACCTTC.

CDR3 amino acids: CASSVGQGGADTQYF. For the CDR3, the DNA is TGTGCCAGCAGCGTGGGACAGGGGGGGGCAGATACGCAGTATTTT. V gene TRBV7-9 combines with J gene TRBJ2-3; TRBD1 agrees at 11 bases. J gave up 4 bases and V 5 bases, and 5 bases lay outside the gene matches. CDR1 is SEHNR and CDR2 is FQNEAQ in the germline V gene (reference sequence). CDR3 length: 15 amino acids.

The rearrangement uses TRBV2 and TRBJ2-3; 8 nucleotides line up with TRBD2. Trimming removed 6 bases from V and 0 bases from J; junction bases left unmatched: 8. The CDR3 consists of 16 residues. Germline CDR1 SNHLY, CDR2 FYNNEI. The CDR3 coding sequence is TGTGCCAGCAGCCCACTTAGCGGGGCCAGCACAGATACGCAGTATTTT. Translation: CASSPLSGASTDTQYF.